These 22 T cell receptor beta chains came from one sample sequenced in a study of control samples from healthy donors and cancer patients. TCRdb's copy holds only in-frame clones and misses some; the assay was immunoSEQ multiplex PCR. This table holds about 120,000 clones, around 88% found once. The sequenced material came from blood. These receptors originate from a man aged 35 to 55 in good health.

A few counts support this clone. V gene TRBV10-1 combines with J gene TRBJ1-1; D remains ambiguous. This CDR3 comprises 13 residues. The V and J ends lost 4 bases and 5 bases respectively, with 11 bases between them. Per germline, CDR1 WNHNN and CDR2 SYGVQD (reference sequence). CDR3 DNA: TGCGCCAGCAGTGGTCTGGGCGGAACTGAAGCTTTCTTT. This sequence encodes CASSGLGGTEAFF.

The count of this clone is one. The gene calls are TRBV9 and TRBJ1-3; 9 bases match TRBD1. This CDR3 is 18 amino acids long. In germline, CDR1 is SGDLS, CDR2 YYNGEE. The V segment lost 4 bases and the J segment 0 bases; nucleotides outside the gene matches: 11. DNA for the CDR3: TGTGCCAGCAGCTATTCCGGGACAGGGCTCAGCTCTGGAAACACCATATATTTT. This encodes CASSYSGTGLSSGNTIYF.

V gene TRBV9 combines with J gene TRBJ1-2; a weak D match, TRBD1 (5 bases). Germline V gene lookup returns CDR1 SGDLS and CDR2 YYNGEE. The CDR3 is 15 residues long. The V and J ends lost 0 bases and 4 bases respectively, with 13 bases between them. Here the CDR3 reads CASSVGPGRTYGYTF. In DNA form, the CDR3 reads TGTGCCAGCAGCGTAGGCCCAGGGAGGACCTATGGCTACACCTTC.

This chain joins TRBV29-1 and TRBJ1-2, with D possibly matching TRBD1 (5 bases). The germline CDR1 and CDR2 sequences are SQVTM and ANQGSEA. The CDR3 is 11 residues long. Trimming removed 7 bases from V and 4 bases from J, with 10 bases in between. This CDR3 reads CSASGSYGYTF. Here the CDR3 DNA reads TGCAGCGCCTCAGGGAGCTATGGCTACACCTTC.

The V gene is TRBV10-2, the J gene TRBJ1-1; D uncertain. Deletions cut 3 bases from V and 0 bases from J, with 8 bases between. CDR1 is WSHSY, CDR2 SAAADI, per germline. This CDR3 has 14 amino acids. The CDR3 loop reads CASSDRTLNTEAFF. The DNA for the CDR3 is TGCGCCAGCAGTGACAGGACCTTGAACACTGAAGCTTTCTTT.

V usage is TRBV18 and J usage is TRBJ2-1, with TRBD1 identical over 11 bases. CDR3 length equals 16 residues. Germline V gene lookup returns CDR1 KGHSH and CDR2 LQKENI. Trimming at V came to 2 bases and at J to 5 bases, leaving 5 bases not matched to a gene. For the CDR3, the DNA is TGTGCCAGCTCACCATTAGGGACAGGGGGACACAATGAGCAGTTCTTC. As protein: CASSPLGTGGHNEQFF.

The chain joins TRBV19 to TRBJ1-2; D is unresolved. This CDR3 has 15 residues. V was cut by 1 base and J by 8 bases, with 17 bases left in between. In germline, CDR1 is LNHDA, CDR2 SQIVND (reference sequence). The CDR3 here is CASSIGAGFFGGYTF. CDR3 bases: TGTGCCAGTAGTATAGGGGCAGGCTTTTTTGGAGGCTACACCTTC.

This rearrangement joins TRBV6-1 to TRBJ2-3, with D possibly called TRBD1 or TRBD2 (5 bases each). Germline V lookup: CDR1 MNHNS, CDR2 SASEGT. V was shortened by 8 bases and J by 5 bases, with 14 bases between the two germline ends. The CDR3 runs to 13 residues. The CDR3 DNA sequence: TGTGCCAGCCGAGGGGCCCGGGTAGATACGCAGTATTTT. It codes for CASRGARVDTQYF.

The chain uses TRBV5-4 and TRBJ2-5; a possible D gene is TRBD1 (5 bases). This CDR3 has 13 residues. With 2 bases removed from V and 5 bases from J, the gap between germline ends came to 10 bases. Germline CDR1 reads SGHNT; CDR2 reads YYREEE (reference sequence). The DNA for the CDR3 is TGTGCCAGCAGCTTAACTGGGGCCGAGACCCAGTACTTC. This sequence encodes CASSLTGAETQYF.

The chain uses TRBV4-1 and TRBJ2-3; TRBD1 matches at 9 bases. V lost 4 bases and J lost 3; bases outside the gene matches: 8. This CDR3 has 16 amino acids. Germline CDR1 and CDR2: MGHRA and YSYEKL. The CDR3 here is CASSPTGTGSTDTQYF. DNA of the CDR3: TGCGCCAGCAGCCCTACTGGGACAGGGTCTACAGATACGCAGTATTTT.

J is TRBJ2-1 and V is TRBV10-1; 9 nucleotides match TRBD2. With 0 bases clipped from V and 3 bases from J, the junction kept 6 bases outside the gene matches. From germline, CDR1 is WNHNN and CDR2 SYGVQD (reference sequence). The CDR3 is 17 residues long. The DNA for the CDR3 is TGCGCCAGCAGTGAGTCCGTCCTAGCGGGGAACTACAATGAGCAGTTCTTC. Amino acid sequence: CASSESVLAGNYNEQFF.

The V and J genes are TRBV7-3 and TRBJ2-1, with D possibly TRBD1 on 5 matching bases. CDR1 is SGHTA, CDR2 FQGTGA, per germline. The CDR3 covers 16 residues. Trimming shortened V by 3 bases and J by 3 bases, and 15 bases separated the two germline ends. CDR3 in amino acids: CASSLSRTRGYNEQFF. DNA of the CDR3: TGTGCCAGCAGCTTGAGTCGGACAAGGGGCTACAATGAGCAGTTCTTC.

CDR3 loop: CASSPQRTLGNSPLHF. The CDR3 region has the DNA TGTGCCAGCAGCCCCCAAAGGACTCTTGGGAATTCACCCCTCCACTTT. V gene TRBV11-2 combines with J gene TRBJ1-6; D is ambiguous. This CDR3 is built from 16 residues. Between the trimmed V and J ends, which lost 5 bases and 7 bases, there was a span of 18 bases. The germline CDR1 and CDR2 sequences are SGHAT and FQNNGV.

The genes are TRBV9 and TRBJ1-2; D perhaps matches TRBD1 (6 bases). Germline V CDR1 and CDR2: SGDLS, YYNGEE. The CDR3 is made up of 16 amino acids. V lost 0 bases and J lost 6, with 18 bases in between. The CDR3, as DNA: TGTGCCAGCAGCGTAGAGGAAGGGGGGGAATTCAATGGCTACACCTTC. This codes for CASSVEEGGEFNGYTF.

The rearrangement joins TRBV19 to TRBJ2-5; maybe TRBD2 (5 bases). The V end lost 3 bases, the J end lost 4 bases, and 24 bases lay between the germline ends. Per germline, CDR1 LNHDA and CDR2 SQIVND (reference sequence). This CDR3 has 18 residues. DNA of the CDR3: TGTGCCAGTAGTATTTTAAGGAGGCCCCGCCGCGTAATAGAGACCCAGTACTTC. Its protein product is CASSILRRPRRVIETQYF. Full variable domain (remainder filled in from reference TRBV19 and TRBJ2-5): DGGITQSPKYLFRKEGQNVTLSCEQNLNHDAMYWYRQDPGQGLRLIYYSQIVNDFQKGDIAEGYSVSREKKESFPLTVTSAQKNPTAFYLCASSILRRPRRVIETQYFGPGTRLLVL.

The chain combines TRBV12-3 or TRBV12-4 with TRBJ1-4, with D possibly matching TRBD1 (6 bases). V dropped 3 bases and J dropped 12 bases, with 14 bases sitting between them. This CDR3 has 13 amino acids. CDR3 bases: TGTGCCAGCAGTTTTGGCCCCAGGACAGAACTGTTTTTT. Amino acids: CASSFGPRTELFF.

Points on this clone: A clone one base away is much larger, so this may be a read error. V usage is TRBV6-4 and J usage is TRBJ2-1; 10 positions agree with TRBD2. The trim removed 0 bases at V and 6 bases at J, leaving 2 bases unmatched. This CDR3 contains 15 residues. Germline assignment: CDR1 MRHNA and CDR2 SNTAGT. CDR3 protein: CASSDSSGGVNEQFF. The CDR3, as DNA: TGTGCCAGCAGTGACTCGAGCGGGGGGGTCAATGAGCAGTTCTTC.

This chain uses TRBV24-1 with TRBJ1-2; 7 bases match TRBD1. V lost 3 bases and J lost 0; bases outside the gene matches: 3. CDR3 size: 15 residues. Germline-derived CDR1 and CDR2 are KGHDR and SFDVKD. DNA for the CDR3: TGTGCCACCAGTGATCCCCAGGGGGCTAACTATGGCTACACCTTC. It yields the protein CATSDPQGANYGYTF.

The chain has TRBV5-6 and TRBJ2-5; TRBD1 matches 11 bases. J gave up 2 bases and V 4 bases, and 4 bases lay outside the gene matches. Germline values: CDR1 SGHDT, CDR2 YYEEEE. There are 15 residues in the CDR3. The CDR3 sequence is CASSPDRGLQETQYF. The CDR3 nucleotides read TGTGCCAGCAGCCCGGACAGGGGGCTTCAAGAGACCCAGTACTTC.

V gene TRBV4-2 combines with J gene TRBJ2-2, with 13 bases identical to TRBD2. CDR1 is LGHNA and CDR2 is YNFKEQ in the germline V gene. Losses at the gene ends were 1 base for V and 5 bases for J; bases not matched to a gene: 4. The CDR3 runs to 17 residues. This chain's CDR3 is CASSQVTSGGPTGELFF. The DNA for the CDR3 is TGTGCCAGCAGCCAAGTGACTAGCGGGGGGCCGACCGGGGAGCTGTTTTTT.

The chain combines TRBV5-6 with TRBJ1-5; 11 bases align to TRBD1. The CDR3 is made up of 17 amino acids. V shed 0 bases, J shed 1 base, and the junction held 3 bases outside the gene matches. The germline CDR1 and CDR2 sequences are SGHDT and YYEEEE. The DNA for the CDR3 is TGTGCCAGCAGCTTGGCGCGGGACAGGGGGAGCAATCAGCCCCAGCATTTT. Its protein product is CASSLARDRGSNQPQHF.

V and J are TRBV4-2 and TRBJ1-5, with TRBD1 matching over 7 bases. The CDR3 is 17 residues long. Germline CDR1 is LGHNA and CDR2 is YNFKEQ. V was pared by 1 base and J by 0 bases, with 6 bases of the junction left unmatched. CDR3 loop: CASSQGDSRGSNQPQHF. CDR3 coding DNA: TGTGCCAGCAGCCAAGGGGACAGTCGTGGTAGCAATCAGCCCCAGCATTTT.